This TCR beta chain emerged from a study of blood T cell repertoires in COVID-19. Study-wide context: T cells, B-cell-depleted T cells, or PBMCs supplied cDNA or gDNA.

Enrollees, about 18 to 95 years old, lived in 24 US areas. Assignment of participants to cohorts was predicated upon participant-reported clinical history. The CDR3 covers 16 residues. Germline CDR1 is LNHNV and CDR2 is YYDKDF (reference sequence). Between the trimmed V and J ends, which lost 1 base and 7 bases, there was a span of 19 bases. Only in-frame clones appear in the TCRdb table, and some are missing; sequencing was by immunoSEQ multiplex PCR. The table records about 220,000 clones, 82% of them present only once. The receptor's source is a woman aged 55-75 years who had recovered from COVID-19. The material sequenced was PBMCs or T cells enriched from blood (not recorded which). The rearrangement uses TRBV15 and TRBJ1-2, with D uncertain. In DNA, the CDR3 is TGTGCCACCAGCAGAGCTACCATCGGCCGGGGAGGTGGCTACACCTTC. Protein sequence: CATSRATIGRGGGYTF.